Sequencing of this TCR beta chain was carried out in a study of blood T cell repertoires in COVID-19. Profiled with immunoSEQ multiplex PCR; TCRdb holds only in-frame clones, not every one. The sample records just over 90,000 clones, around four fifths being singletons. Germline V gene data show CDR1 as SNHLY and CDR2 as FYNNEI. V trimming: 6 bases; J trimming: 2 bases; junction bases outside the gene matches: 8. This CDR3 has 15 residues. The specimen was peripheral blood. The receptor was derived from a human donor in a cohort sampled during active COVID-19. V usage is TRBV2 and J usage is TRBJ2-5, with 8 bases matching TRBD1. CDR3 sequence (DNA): TGTGCCAGCAGCCCCTACAGGGGGACACAAGAGACCCAGTACTTC. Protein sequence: CASSPYRGTQETQYF. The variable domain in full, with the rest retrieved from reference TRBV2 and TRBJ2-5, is EPEVTQTPSHQVTQMGQEVILRCVPISNHLYFYWYRQILGQKVEFLVSFYNNEISEKSEIFDDQFSVERPDGSNFTLKIRSTKLEDSAMYFCASSPYRGTQETQYFGPGTRLLVL.